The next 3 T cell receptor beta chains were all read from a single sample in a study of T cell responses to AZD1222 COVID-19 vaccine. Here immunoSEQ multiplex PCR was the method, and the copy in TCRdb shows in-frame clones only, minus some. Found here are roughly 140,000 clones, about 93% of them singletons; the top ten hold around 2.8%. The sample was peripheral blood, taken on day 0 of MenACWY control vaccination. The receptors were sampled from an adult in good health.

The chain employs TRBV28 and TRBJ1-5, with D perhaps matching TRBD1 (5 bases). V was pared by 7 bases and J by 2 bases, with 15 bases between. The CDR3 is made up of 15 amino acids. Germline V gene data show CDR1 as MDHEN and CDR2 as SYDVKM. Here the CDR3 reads CASIMQGVGNQPQHF. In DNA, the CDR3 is TGTGCCAGCATAATGCAGGGAGTCGGCAATCAGCCCCAGCATTTT. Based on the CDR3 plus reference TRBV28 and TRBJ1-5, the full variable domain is DVKVTQSSRYLVKRTGEKVFLECVQDMDHENMFWYRQDPGLGLRLIYFSYDVKMKEKGDIPEGYSVSREKKERFSLILESASTNQTSMYLCASIMQGVGNQPQHFGDGTRLSIL.

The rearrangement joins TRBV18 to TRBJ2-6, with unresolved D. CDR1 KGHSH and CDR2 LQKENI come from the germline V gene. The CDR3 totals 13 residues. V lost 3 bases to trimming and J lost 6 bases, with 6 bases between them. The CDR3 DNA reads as TGTGCCAGCTCACCTCAGGAGGCCAACGTCCTGACTTTC. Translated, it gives CASSPQEANVLTF.

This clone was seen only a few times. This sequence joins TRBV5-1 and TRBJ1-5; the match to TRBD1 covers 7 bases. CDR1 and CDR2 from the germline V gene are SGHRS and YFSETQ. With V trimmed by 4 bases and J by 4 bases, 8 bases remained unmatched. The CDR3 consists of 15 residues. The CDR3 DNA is TGCGCCAGCAGCCCCTGGACAGGATCGAATCAGCCCCAGCATTTT. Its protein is CASSPWTGSNQPQHF.